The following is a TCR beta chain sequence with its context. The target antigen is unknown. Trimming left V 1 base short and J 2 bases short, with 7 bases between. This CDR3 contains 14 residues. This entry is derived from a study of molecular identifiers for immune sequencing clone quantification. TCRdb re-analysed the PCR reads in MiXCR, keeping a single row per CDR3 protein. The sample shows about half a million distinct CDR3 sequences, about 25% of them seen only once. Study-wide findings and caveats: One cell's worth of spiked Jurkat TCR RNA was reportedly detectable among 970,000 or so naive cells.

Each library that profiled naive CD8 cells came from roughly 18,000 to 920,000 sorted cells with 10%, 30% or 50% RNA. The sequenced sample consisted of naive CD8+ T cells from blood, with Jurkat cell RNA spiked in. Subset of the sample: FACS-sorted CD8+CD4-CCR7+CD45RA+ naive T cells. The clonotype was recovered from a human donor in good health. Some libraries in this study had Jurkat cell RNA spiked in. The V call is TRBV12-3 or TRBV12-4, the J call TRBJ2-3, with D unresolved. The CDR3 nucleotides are TGTGCCAGCAGTTTAGAGTCACTCACAGATACGCAGTATTTT. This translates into CASSLESLTDTQYF.